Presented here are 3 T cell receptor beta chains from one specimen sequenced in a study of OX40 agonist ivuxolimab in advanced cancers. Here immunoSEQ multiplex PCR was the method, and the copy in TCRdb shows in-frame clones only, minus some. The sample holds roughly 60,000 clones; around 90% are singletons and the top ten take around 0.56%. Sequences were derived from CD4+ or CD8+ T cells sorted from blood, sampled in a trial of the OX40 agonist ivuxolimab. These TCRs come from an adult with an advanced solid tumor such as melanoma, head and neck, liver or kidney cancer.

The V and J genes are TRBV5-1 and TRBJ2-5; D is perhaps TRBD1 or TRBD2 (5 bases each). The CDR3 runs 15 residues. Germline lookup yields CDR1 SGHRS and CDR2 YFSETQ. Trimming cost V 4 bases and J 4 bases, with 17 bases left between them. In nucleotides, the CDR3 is TGCGCCAGCAGCGAGGGGACGGGCGGACCAGAGACCCAGTACTTC. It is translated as CASSEGTGGPETQYF.

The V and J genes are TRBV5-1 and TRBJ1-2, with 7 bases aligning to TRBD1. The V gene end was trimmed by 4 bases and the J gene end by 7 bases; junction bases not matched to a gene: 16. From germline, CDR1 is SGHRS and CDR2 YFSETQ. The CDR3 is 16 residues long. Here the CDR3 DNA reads TGCGCCAGCAGCGTGGACAGGTCTACGACAGGTGGTGGCTACACCTTC. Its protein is CASSVDRSTTGGGYTF.

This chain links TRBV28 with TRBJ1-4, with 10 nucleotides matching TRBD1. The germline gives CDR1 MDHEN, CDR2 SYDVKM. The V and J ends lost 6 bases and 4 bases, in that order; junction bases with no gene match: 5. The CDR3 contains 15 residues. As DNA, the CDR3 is TGTGCCAGCAGAAGACAGGGGGCCTTTAATGAAAAACTGTTTTTT. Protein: CASRRQGAFNEKLFF.